This T cell receptor beta chain was sequenced during a study of T cells after yellow fever vaccination. The germline CDR1 and CDR2 sequences are SGHNT and YYREEE (reference sequence). CDR3 size: 13 residues. V was cut by 3 bases and J by 2 bases, with 8 bases left in between. TCRdb recomputed calls from the 5' RACE reads with MiXCR, one row per CDR3 protein. The table includes around 500,000 distinct CDR3 sequences, about a fifth detected once. The receptor was isolated from a man aged 18 to 29 who received the YFV17D yellow fever vaccine. The specimen was PBMCs, collected approximately 20 days after the first yellow fever vaccination. The V call is TRBV5-4, the J call TRBJ2-5; D gene uncertain. The CDR3 reads CASSSTWQETQYF. DNA of the CDR3: TGTGCCAGCAGCTCTACTTGGCAAGAGACCCAGTACTTC.